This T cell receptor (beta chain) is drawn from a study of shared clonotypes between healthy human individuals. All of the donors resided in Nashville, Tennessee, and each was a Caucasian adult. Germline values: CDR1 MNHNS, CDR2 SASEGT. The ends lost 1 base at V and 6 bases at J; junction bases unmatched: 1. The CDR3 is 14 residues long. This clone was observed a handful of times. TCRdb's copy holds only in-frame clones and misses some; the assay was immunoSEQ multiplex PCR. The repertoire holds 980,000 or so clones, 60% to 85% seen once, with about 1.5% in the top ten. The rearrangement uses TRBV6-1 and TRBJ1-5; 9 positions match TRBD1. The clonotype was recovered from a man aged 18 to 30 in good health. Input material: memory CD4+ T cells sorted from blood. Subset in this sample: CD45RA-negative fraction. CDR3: CASSEGTGVQPQHF. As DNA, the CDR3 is TGTGCCAGCAGTGAAGGGACAGGGGTTCAGCCCCAGCATTTT.